In its sample, the clone carrying this T cell receptor (beta chain) was seen many times. V gave up 10 bases and J gave up 4 bases, with 13 bases separating them. The CDR3 contains 13 residues. The data are from a study of blood T cell repertoires in COVID-19. Study details: Collection of acute and convalescent COVID-19 samples took place in the United States, Italy and Spain.

Enrolled through a virtual design, the participants were between 18 and 89 years of age and came from under 30 US areas. As handled by the study authors: Using reference gene primer amplification, nucleated cell counts were estimated. Sequencing used immunoSEQ multiplex PCR; TCRdb keeps in-frame clones, though not all of them. V and J calls and clone size are copied from that table; D and trimming were computed from the DNA. The sample lists roughly 220,000 clones, 84% occurring once. The TCR was taken from a woman between 40 and 55 years old who had recovered from COVID-19. This chain joins TRBV12-3 or TRBV12-4 and TRBJ2-2, with a possible D match to TRBD2 (5 bases). The sequenced sample was PBMCs or T cells enriched from blood (not recorded which). The CDR3, as DNA: TGTGCCATAACTGTTCGGGGCACCGGGGAGCTGTTTTTT. Translated: CAITVRGTGELFF.